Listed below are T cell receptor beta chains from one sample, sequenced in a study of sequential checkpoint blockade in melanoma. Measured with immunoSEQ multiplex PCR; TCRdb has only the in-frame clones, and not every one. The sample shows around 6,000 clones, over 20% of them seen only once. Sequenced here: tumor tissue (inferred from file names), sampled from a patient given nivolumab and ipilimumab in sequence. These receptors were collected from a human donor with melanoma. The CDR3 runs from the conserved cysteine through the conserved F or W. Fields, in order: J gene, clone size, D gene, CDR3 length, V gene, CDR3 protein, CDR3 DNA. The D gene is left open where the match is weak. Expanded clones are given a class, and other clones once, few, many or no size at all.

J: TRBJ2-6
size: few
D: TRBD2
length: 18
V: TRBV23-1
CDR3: CASTTSTSKGSGANVLTF
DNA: TGCGCCAGCACCACTTCGACTAGCAAGGGCTCTGGGGCCAACGTCCTGACTTTC

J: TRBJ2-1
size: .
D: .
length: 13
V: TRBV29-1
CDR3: CSVEGEGLSYQFF
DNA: TGCAGCGTAGAGGGTGAGGGTTTGAGTTACCAGTTCTTC

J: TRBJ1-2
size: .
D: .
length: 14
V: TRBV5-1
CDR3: CASSSTGTNYGYTF
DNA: TGCGCCAGCAGCTCCACTGGGACTAACTATGGCTACACCTTC

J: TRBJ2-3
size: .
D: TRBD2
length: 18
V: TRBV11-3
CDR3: CASSLDGGSGYQADTQYF
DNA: TGTGCCAGCAGCTTAGACGGGGGTAGCGGGTACCAGGCAGATACGCAGTATTTT

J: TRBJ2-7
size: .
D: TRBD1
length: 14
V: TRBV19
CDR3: CASSMGTGAYEQYF
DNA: TGTGCCAGTAGTATGGGGACAGGGGCGTACGAGCAGTACTTC

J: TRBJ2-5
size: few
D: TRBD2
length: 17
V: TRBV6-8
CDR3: CASSYESGGSVSKTQYF
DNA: TGTGCCAGCAGTTACGAGAGCGGCGGGAGCGTTTCAAAGACCCAGTACTTC

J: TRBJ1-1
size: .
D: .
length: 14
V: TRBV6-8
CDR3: CASSSRGTAAEAFF
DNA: TGTGCCAGCAGCTCTCGTGGGACGGCGGCTGAAGCTTTCTTT

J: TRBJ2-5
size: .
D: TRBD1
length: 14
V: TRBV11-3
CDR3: CASSLGTGKETQYF
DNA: TGTGCCAGCAGCTTAGGGACAGGAAAAGAGACCCAGTACTTC

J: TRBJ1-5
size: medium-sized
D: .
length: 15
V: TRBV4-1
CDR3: CASSQAGVSNQPQHF
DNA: TGCGCCAGCAGCCAAGCAGGGGTGAGCAATCAGCCCCAGCATTTT

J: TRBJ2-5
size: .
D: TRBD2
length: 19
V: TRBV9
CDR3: CASSVEGRPGLVYQETQYF
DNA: TGTGCCAGCAGCGTAGAGGGAAGACCGGGACTAGTGTACCAAGAGACCCAGTACTTC

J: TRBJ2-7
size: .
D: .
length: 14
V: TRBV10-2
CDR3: CASSAGLRNYEQYF
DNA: TGCGCCAGCAGCGCGGGACTCAGAAACTACGAGCAGTACTTC

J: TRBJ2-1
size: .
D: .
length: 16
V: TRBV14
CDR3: CASSVRDNRIYNEQFF
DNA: TGTGCCAGCAGCGTCCGTGACAATAGAATTTATAATGAGCAGTTCTTC

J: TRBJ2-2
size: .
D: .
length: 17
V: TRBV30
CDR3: CAWSPTAGSLQGGELFF
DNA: TGTGCCTGGAGTCCCACAGCCGGGTCCCTTCAGGGCGGGGAGCTGTTTTTT

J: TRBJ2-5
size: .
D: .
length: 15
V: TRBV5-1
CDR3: CASSLGQAIQETQYF
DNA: TGCGCCAGCAGCTTGGGACAGGCGATCCAAGAGACCCAGTACTTC

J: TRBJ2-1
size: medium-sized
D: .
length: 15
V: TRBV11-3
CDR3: CASSLGTVAYNEQFF
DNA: TGTGCCAGCAGCTTAGGGACGGTCGCCTACAATGAGCAGTTCTTC

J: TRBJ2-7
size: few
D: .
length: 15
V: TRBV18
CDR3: CASSPGSTGTYEQYF
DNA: TGTGCCAGCTCACCAGGGTCTACCGGAACCTACGAGCAGTACTTC

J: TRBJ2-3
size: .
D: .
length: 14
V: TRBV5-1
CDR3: CASSLLSNTDTQYF
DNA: TGCGCCAGCAGCTTGTTGTCGAACACAGATACGCAGTATTTT

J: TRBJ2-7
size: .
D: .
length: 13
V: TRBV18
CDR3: CASSPDNSYEQYF
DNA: TGTGCCAGCTCACCGGACAACTCCTACGAGCAGTACTTC

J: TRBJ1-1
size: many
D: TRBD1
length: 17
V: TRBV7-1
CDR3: CASSLTPGQGLGTEAFF
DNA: TGTGCCAGCAGCTTAACTCCGGGACAGGGGCTCGGCACTGAAGCTTTCTTT

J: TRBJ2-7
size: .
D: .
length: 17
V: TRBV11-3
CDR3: CASSFFPGGGSSYEQYF
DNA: TGTGCCAGCAGCTTTTTCCCGGGGGGCGGGAGCTCCTACGAGCAGTACTTC

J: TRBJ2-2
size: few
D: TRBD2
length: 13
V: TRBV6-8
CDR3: CATGGLDTGELFF
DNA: TGTGCCACGGGGGGTTTGGACACCGGGGAGCTGTTTTTT

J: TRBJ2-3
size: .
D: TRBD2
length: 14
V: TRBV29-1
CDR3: CSVAPLAGRDTQYF
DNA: TGCAGCGTCGCCCCCCTAGCGGGGAGAGATACGCAGTATTTT

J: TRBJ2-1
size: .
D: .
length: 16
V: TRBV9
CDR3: CASSPTEAGRIDEQFF
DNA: TGTGCCAGCAGCCCAACCGAGGCGGGAAGAATCGATGAGCAGTTCTTC

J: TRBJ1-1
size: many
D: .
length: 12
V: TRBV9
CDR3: CASSVKHTEAFF
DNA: TGTGCCAGCAGCGTCAAGCACACTGAAGCTTTCTTT

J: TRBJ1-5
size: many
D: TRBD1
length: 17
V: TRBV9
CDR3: CASSVRFDRDENQPQHF
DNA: TGTGCCAGCAGCGTAAGATTCGACAGGGACGAGAATCAGCCCCAGCATTTT

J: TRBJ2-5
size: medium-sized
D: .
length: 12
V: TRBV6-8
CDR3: CASSYSGKTQYF
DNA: TGTGCCAGCAGTTACTCGGGAAAGACCCAGTACTTC

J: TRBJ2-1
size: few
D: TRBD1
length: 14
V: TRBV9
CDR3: CASSRRQGYNEQFF
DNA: TGTGCCAGCAGCCGGAGACAGGGCTACAATGAGCAGTTCTTC

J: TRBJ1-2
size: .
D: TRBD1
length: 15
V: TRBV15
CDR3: CATSRDTGGYGGYTF
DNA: TGTGCCACCAGCAGAGATACAGGGGGCTATGGGGGCTACACCTTC

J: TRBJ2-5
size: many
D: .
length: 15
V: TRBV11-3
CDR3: CASSLIPGGQETQYF
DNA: TGTGCCAGCAGCTTAATCCCAGGAGGCCAAGAGACCCAGTACTTC

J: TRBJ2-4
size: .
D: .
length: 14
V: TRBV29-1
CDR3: CSVTGIGAKNIQYF
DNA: TGCAGCGTTACTGGGATTGGGGCCAAAAACATTCAGTACTTC

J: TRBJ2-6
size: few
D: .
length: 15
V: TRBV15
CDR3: CATARGGSGANVLTF
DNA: TGTGCCACCGCACGAGGGGGCTCTGGGGCCAACGTCCTGACTTTC

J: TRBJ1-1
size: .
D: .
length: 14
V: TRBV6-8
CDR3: CASSDQVGYTEAFF
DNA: TGTGCCAGCAGTGACCAGGTCGGGTACACTGAAGCTTTCTTT

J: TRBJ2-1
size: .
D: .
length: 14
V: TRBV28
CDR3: CASSIAGTDEVQFF
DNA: TGTGCCAGCAGTATTGCCGGGACGGACGAAGTGCAGTTCTTC

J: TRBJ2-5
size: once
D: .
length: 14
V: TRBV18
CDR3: CASSRDLLRETQYF
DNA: TGTGCCAGCTCCCGGGACCTCCTGAGGGAGACCCAGTACTTC

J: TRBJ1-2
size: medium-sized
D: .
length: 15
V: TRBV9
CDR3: CASSVRGVPNDGYTF
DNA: TGTGCCAGCAGCGTCAGGGGAGTTCCGAACGATGGCTACACCTTC

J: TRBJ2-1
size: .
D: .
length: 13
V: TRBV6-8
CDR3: CASSPTSGPKQFF
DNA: TGTGCCAGCAGCCCTACCAGCGGTCCTAAGCAGTTCTTC

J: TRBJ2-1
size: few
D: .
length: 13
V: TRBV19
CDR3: CASSMGFSNEQFF
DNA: TGTGCCAGTAGTATGGGATTCAGCAATGAGCAGTTCTTC

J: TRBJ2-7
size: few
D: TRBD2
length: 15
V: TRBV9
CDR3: CASSVGLAGAGEQYF
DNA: TGTGCCAGCAGCGTAGGACTAGCGGGAGCCGGAGAGCAGTACTTC

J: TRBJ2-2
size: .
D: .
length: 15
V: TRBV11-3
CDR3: CASSLWGVVAGELFF
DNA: TGTGCCAGCAGCTTATGGGGGGTAGTAGCCGGGGAGCTGTTTTTT

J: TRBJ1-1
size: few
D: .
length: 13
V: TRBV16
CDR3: CASTDNRNTEAFF
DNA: TGTGCCAGCACCGACAACAGGAACACTGAAGCTTTCTTT

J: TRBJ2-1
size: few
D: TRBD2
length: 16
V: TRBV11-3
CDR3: CASSLVGEGLINEQFF
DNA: TGTGCCAGCAGCCTGGTCGGGGAGGGCCTGATTAATGAGCAGTTCTTC

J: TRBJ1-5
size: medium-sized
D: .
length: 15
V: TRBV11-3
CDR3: CASSPSPSENMPQHF
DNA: TGTGCCAGCAGCCCGTCCCCATCAGAAAACATGCCCCAGCATTTT

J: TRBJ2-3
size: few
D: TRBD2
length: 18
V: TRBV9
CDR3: CASWVEREGKGGTDTQYF
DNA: TGTGCCAGCTGGGTGGAGCGGGAGGGCAAAGGAGGCACAGATACGCAGTATTTT

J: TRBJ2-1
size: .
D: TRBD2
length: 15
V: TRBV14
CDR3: CASSPGTSGNNEQFF
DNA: TGTGCCAGCAGCCCCGGGACTAGCGGGAACAATGAGCAGTTCTTC

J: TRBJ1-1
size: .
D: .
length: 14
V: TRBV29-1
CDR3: CSGLAGYLNTEAFF
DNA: TGCAGCGGCCTCGCGGGATACTTGAACACTGAAGCTTTCTTT

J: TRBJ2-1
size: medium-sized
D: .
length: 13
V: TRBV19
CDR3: CASRIRGTDEQFF
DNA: TGTGCCAGTAGGATTCGAGGCACGGATGAGCAGTTCTTC

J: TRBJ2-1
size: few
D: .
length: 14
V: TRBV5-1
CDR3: CASSLLGSYNEQFF
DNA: TGCGCCAGCAGCTTGCTGGGCTCCTACAATGAGCAGTTCTTC

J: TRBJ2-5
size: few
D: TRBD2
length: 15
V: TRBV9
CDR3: CASSGSGTNQETQYF
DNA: TGTGCCAGCAGCGGTAGCGGGACTAACCAAGAGACCCAGTACTTC

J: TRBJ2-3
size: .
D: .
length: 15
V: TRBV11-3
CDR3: CASSLGVQITDTQYF
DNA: TGTGCCAGCAGCTTAGGTGTGCAGATTACAGATACGCAGTATTTT

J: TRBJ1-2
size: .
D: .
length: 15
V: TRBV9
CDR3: CASSVGLTIDYGYTF
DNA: TGTGCCAGCAGCGTAGGACTTACCATCGACTATGGCTACACCTTC

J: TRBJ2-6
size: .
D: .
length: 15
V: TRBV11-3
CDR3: CASSFSASGANVLTF
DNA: TGTGCCAGCAGTTTCTCAGCCTCTGGGGCCAACGTCCTGACTTTC

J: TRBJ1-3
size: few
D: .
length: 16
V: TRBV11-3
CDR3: CASSLGGHSSGNTIYF
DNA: TGTGCCAGCAGCTTAGGGGGACATAGCTCTGGAAACACCATATATTTT